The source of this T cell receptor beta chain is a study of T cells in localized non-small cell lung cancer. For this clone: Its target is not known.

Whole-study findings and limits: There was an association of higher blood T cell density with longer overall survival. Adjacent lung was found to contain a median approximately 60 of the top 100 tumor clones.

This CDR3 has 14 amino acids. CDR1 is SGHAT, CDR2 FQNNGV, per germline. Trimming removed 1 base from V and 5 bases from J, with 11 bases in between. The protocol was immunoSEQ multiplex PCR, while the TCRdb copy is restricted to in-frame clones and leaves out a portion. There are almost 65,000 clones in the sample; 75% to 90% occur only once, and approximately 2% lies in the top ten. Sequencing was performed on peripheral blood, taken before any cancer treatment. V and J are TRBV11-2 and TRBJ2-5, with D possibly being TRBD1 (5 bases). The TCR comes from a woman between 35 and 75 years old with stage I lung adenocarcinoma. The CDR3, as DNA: TGTGCCAGCAGCTTAGGTTCAGGGCGGGAGACCCAGTACTTC. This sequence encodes CASSLGSGRETQYF.